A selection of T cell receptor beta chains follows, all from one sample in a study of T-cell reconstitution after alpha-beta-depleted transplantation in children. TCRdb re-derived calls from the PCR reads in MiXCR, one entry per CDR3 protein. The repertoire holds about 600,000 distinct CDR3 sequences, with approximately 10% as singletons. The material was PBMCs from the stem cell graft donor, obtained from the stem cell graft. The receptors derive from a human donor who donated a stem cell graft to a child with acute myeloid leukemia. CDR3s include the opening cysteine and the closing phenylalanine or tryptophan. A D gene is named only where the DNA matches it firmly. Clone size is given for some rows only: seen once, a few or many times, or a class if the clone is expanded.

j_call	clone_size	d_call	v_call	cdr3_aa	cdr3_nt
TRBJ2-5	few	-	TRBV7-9	CASSHHQETQYF	TGTGCCAGCAGCCATCACCAAGAGACCCAGTACTTC
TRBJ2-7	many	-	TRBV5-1	CASSLEGRGSWYEQYF	TGCGCCAGCAGCTTGGAGGGCAGGGGCTCGTGGTACGAGCAGTACTTC
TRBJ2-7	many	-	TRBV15	CATSSARGEQYF	TGTGCCACCAGCAGTGCGCGGGGCGAGCAGTACTTC
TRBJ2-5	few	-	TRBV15	CATSRDRGTQETQYF	TGTGCCACCAGCAGAGATCGGGGGACCCAAGAGACCCAGTACTTC
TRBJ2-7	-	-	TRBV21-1	CASCRTVSYEQYF	TGTGCCAGCTGCAGGACAGTTTCCTACGAGCAGTACTTC
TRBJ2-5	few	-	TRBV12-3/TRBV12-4	CASSYRPGRFAETQYF	TGTGCCAGCAGTTACCGCCCAGGGAGGTTTGCAGAGACCCAGTACTTC
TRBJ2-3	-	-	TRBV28	CASNPRTTDTQYF	TGTGCCAGCAACCCAAGGACCACAGATACGCAGTATTTT
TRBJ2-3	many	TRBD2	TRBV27	CASSPASGRMDTQYF	TGTGCCAGCAGCCCAGCTAGCGGGAGAATGGATACGCAGTATTTT
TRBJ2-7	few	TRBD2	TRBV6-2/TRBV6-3	CASSHGLAGGPGEQYF	TGTGCCAGCAGCCACGGACTAGCGGGAGGGCCGGGAGAGCAGTACTTC
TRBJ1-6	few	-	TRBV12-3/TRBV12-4	CASSRTLQGASPLHF	TGTGCCAGCAGCCGAACCCTACAGGGTGCCTCACCCCTCCACTTT
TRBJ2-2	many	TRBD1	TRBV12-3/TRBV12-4	CATGQGATGELFF	TGTGCCACCGGACAGGGGGCCACCGGGGAGCTGTTTTTT
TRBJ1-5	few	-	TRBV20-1	CSAREGSPGQPQHF	TGCAGTGCTAGAGAGGGGTCTCCCGGGCAGCCCCAGCATTTT
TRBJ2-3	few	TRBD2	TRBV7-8	CASSLRVAGELVRTDTQYF	TGTGCCAGCAGCCTCCGGGTCGCGGGAGAGCTAGTTCGCACAGATACGCAGTATTTT
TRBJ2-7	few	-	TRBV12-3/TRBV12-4	CASSLGQGNYEQYF	TGTGCCAGCAGTTTGGGGCAGGGTAACTACGAGCAGTACTTC
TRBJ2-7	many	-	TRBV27	CARFGCSYEQYF	TGTGCCCGCTTTGGCTGCTCCTACGAGCAGTACTTC
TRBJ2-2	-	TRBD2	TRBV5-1	CASSLAGASGSTGELFF	TGCGCCAGCAGCTTGGCCGGGGCTAGCGGGTCCACCGGGGAGCTGTTTTTT
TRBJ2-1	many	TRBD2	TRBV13	CASSQLAGYNEQFF	TGTGCCAGCAGCCAATTAGCGGGGTACAATGAGCAGTTCTTC
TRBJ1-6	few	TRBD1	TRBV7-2	CASSQYRGYNSPLHF	TGTGCCAGCAGCCAATACAGGGGGTATAATTCACCCCTCCACTTT
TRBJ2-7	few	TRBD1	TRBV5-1	CASSISGGNFYEQYF	TGCGCCAGCAGCATCTCAGGGGGCAATTTCTACGAGCAGTACTTC
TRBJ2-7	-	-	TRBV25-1	CASSELDPLIDEQYF	TGTGCCAGCAGTGAATTGGACCCTTTAATAGACGAGCAGTACTTC
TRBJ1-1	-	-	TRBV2	CASSKSGTPNTEAFF	TGTGCCAGCAGCAAATCCGGGACACCGAACACTGAAGCTTTCTTT
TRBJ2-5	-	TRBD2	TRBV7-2	CASSSPGLAGAQETQYF	TGTGCCAGCAGCTCCCCTGGACTAGCGGGGGCCCAAGAGACCCAGTACTTC
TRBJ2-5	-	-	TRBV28	CASSPTRGKGQETQYF	TGTGCCAGCAGTCCGACTAGGGGAAAGGGCCAAGAGACCCAGTACTTC
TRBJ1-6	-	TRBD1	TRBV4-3	CASSQRRQGVDNSPLHF	TGCGCCAGCAGCCAAAGACGACAGGGGGTAGATAATTCACCCCTCCACTTT
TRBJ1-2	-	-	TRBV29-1	CSARQSAYGYTF	TGCAGCGCCAGACAGTCCGCCTATGGCTACACCTTC
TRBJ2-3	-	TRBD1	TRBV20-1	CSAYDRGTDTQYF	TGCAGTGCTTATGACAGGGGCACAGATACGCAGTATTTT
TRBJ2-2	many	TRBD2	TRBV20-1	CSARESGGRRSTGELFF	TGCAGTGCTAGAGAGTCGGGAGGTCGGCGAAGCACCGGGGAGCTGTTTTTT
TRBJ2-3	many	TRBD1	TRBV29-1	CSEDRGGTDTQYF	TGCAGCGAGGACAGGGGCGGCACAGATACGCAGTATTTT
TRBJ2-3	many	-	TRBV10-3	CAISESRGGTSTDTQYF	TGTGCCATCAGTGAGTCGAGAGGGGGAACTAGCACAGATACGCAGTATTTT
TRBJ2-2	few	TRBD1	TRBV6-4	CASTLTGGTGELFF	TGTGCCAGCACCTTGACAGGGGGCACCGGGGAGCTGTTTTTT
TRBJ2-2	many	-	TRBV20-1	CSARDLEAGPNTGELFF	TGCAGTGCTAGAGATCTAGAAGCGGGTCCGAACACCGGGGAGCTGTTTTTT
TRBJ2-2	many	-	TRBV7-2	CASRPRTGELFF	TGTGCCAGCAGGCCCAGGACCGGGGAGCTGTTTTTT
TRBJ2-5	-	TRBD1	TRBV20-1	CCARAVGQNIGETQYF	TGCTGTGCTAGGGCAGTGGGACAGAATATCGGAGAGACCCAGTACTTC
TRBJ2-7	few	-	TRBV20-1	CSARGGPSPSYEQYF	TGCAGTGCTCGCGGAGGCCCTTCACCCTCCTACGAGCAGTACTTC
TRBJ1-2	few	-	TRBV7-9	CASSQSEGYTF	TGTGCCAGCAGTCAGAGTGAGGGCTACACCTTC
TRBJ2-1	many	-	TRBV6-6	CASKEDNEQFF	TGTGCCAGCAAGGAAGACAATGAGCAGTTCTTC
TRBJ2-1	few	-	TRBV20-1	CSARDALLSRYNEQFF	TGCAGTGCTAGAGATGCTTTATTAAGCCGCTACAATGAGCAGTTCTTC
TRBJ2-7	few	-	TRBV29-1	CSVEIPQHRGEQYF	TGCAGCGTTGAAATCCCCCAGCACAGAGGAGAGCAGTACTTC
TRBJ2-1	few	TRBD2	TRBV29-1	CSAGWTSGYNEQFF	TGCAGCGCTGGATGGACTAGCGGCTACAATGAGCAGTTCTTC
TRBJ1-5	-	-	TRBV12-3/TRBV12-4	CASSTGTNGNQPQHF	TGTGCCAGCAGCACAGGGACAAACGGCAATCAGCCCCAGCATTTT
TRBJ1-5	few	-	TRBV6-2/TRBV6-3	CATKGHPGDQPQHF	TGTGCCACAAAAGGACACCCCGGGGATCAGCCCCAGCATTTT
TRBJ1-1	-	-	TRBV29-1	CSAGRTQRNTEAFF	TGCAGCGCCGGACGGACACAGAGGAACACTGAAGCTTTCTTT
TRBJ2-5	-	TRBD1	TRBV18	CASSPGIRTGYQETQYF	TGTGCCAGCTCACCCGGGATCCGGACAGGGTACCAAGAGACCCAGTACTTC
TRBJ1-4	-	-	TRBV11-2	CASSPHRDEKLFF	TGTGCCAGCAGCCCCCACAGGGACGAAAAACTGTTTTTT
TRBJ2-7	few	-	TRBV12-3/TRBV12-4	CASSLDPLGNEQYF	TGTGCCAGCAGTTTAGATCCTCTGGGCAACGAGCAGTACTTC
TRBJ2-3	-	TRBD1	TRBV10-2	CASRTGGADTQYF	TGCGCCAGCAGAACAGGGGGTGCGGATACGCAGTATTTT
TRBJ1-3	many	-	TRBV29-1	CSVGLGQAGNTIYF	TGCAGCGTTGGGTTAGGACAAGCCGGAAACACCATATATTTT
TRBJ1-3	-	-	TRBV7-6	CASSYGGQSGNTIYF	TGTGCCAGCAGCTACGGGGGGCAGTCTGGAAACACCATATATTTT
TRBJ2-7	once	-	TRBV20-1	CSALARDEQYF	TGCAGTGCTCTCGCCCGGGACGAGCAGTACTTC
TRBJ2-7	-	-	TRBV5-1	CASSSPELFYEQYF	TGCGCCAGCAGCTCCCCGGAATTGTTCTACGAGCAGTACTTC
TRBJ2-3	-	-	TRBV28	CASSSSSVGLTADTQYF	TGTGCCAGCAGTTCCTCCTCTGTCGGGCTAACGGCAGATACGCAGTATTTT
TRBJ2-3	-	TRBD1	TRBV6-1	CASSRYQGADTQYF	TGTGCCAGCAGCCGATACCAGGGGGCAGATACGCAGTATTTT
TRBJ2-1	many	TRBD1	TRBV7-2	CASSLTGTGGYNEQFF	TGTGCCAGCAGCCTAACCGGGACAGGGGGGTACAATGAGCAGTTCTTC
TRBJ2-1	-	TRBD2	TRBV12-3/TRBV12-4	CASSFLAGDFGSYNEQFF	TGTGCCAGCAGTTTCCTAGCGGGAGATTTTGGGTCCTACAATGAGCAGTTCTTC
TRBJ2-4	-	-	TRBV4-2	CASSRDFLAKNIQYF	TGTGCCAGCAGCCGAGACTTCTTAGCCAAAAACATTCAGTACTTC